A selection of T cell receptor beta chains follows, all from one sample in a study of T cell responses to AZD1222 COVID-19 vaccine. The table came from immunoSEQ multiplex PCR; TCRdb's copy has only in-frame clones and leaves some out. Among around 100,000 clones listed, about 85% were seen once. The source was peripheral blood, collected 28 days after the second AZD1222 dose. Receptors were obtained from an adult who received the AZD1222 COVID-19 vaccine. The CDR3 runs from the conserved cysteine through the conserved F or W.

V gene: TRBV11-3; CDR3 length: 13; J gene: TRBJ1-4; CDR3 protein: CASSLGPDEKLFF
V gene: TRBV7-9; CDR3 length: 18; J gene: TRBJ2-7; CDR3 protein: CASSLLGVVGITRDEQYF
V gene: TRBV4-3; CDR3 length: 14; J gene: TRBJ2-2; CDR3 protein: CASSQGVGAGELFF
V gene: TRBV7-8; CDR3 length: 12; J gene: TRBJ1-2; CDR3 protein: CASSTGNYGYTF
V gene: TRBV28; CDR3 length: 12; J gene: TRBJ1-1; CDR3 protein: CASGFTGGEAFF
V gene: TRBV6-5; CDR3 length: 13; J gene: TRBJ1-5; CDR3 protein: CASSSRTGQPQHF
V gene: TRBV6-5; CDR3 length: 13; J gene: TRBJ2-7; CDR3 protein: CASRVDGGYEQYF
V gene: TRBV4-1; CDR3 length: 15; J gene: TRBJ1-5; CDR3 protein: CASSPTAIQNQPQHF
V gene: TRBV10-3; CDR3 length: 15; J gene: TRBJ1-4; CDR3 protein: CAISNRDRGDEKLFF
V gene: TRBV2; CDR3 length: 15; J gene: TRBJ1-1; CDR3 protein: CASSSRQGTNTEAFF
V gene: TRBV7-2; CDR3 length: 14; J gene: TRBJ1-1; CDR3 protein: CASSSSGPNTEAFF
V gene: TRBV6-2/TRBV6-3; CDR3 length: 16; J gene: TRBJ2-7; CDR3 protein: CASSFARGILSYEQYF
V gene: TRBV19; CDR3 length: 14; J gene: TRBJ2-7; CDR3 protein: CASSTTLTHLEQYF
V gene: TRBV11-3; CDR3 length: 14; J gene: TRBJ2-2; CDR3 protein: CASSLEQHTGELFF
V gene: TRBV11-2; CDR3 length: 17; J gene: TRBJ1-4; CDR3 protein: CASSFGTGVVTNEKLFF
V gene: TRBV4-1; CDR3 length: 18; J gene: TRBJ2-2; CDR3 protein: CASSLWGAGTGLTGELFF
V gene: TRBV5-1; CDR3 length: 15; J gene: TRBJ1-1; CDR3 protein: CASSPPRGENTEAFF
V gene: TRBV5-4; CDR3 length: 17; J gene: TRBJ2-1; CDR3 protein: CASSLALGAPSLNEQFF
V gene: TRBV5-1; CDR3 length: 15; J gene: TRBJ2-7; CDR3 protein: CASSLALAGAYEQYF
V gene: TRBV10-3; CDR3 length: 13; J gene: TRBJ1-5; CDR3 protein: CASRQGFNQPQHF
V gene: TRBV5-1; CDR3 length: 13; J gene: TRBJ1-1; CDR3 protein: CASSWGQGGEAFF
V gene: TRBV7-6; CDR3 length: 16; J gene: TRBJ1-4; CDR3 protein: CASSLAAGNADEKLFF
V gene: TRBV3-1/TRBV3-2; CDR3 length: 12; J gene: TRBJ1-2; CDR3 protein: CASRGRDYGYTF
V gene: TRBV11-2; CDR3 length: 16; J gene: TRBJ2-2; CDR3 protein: CASSGETFRATGELFF
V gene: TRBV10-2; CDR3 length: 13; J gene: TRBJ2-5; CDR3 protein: CASSDWGVETQYF
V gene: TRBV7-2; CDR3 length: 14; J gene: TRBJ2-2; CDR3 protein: CASSPGLNTGELFF
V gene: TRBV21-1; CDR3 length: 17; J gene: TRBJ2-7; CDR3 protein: CASSKGTMRDNPYEQYF
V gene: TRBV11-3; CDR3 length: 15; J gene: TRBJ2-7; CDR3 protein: CASSSGPSSSYEQYF
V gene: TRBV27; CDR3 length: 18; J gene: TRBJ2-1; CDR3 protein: CASSLKTGTLRPNNEQFF
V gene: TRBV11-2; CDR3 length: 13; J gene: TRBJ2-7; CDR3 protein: CASSSGGPYEQYF
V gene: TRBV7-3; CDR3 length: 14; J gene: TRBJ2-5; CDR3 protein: CASSRAGTQETQYF
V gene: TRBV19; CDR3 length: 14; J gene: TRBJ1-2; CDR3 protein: CASSIGRPSEGYTF
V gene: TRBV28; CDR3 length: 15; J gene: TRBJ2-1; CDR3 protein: CASSFGGGRVDEQFF
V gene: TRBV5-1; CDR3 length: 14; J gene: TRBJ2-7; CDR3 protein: CASSLPTVSYEQYF
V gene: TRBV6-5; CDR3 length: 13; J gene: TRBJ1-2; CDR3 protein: CASSRGQVAGYTF
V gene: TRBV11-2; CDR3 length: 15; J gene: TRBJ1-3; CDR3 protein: CASSIRGAIGNTIYF
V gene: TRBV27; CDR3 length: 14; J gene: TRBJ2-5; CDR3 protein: CASSPDRDQETQYF
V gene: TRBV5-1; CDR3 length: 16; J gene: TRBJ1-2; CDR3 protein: CASRSGQGRENYGYTF
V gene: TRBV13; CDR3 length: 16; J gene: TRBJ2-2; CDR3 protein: CASSLWAQGNTGELFF
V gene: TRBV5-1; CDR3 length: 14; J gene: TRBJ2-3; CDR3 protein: CASSSLDFRDTQYF
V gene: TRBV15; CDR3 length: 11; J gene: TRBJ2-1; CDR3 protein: CATSREGEQFF
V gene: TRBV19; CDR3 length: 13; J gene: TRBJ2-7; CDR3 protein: CASSPPETYEQYF
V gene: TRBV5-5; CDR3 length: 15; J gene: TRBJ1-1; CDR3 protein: CASSFSGTGGTEAFF
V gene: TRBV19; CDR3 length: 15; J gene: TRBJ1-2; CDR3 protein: CASSISPAGGGGYTF
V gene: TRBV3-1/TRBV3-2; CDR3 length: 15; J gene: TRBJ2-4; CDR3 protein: CASSQAAEYLNIQYF
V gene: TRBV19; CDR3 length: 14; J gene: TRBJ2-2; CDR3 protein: CASNHRDRAGELFF
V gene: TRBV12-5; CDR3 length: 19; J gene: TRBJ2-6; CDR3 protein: CASGLVKTGMIAGANVLTF
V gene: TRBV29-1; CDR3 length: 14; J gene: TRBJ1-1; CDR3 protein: CKTEGGQLNTEAFF
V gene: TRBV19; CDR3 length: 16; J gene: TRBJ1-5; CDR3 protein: CASSVRQVGLGQPQHF
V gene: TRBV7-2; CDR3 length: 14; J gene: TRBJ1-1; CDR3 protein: CASSLAHRNTEAFF
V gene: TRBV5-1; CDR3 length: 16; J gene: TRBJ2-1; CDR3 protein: CASSLGWGAHNNEQFF